Listed below are T cell receptor beta chains from one sample, sequenced in a study of cytomegalovirus exposure and HLA in healthy donors. The repertoire was sequenced with immunoSEQ multiplex PCR; TCRdb's copy has only in-frame clones and lacks some. The sample records some 200,000 clones, approximately 80% being singletons. The sample taken for sequencing was PBMCs. The receptors were gathered from a boy younger than 10 in good health and CMV-seronegative. Both conserved end residues are part of each CDR3. A D gene is named only where the DNA matches it firmly. Part of the rows lack a size; the others show once, few, many or a class for expanded clones.

abundance	v_gene	d_gene	j_gene	CDR3aa	CDR3nt
once	TRBV7-3	NA	TRBJ2-1	CASSLGDGGTQFF	TGTGCCAGCAGCTTGGGGGACGGGGGTACGCAGTTCTTC
NA	TRBV9	NA	TRBJ2-6	CASSVHGRRGANVLTF	TGTGCCAGCAGCGTACACGGCCGGAGGGGGGCCAACGTCCTGACTTTC
NA	TRBV19	NA	TRBJ1-5	CASSIAGGAKIQPQHF	TGTGCCAGTAGTATCGCTGGTGGGGCCAAGATCCAGCCCCAGCATTTT
NA	TRBV29-1	TRBD2	TRBJ2-7	CSVQILSGRSYEQYF	TGCAGCGTCCAAATTCTTAGCGGGAGATCATACGAGCAGTACTTC
NA	TRBV7-6	NA	TRBJ1-4	CASSLENGREEKLFF	TGTGCCAGCAGCTTAGAAAATGGGAGGGAGGAAAAACTGTTTTTT
NA	TRBV5-6	TRBD1	TRBJ1-2	CASSWWDRELYYGYTF	TGTGCCAGCAGCTGGTGGGACAGGGAATTATACTATGGCTACACCTTC
NA	TRBV9	NA	TRBJ2-3	CASSVGATRTASTGTDTQYF	TGTGCCAGCAGCGTAGGGGCTACCAGGACAGCTAGCACGGGCACAGATACGCAGTATTTT
once	TRBV15	TRBD1	TRBJ2-2	CATSRDRQGNTGELFF	TGTGCCACCAGCAGAGATCGACAGGGGAACACCGGGGAGCTGTTTTTT
NA	TRBV2	NA	TRBJ1-1	CASSETVGNAEAFF	TGTGCCAGCAGCGAGACAGTGGGGAACGCTGAAGCTTTCTTT
NA	TRBV30	TRBD2	TRBJ2-1	CAWSVRSSGRNNEQFF	TGTGCCTGGAGCGTCCGCTCGAGCGGGAGGAACAATGAGCAGTTCTTC
NA	TRBV25-1	TRBD2	TRBJ2-3	CASSGVAGYTDTQYF	TGTGCCAGCAGTGGTGTAGCGGGGTACACAGATACGCAGTATTTT
few	TRBV7-2	NA	TRBJ1-6	CASSLTSSPLHF	TGTGCCAGCAGCCTCACGAGTTCACCCCTCCACTTT
NA	TRBV7-8	TRBD1	TRBJ2-5	CASGTGSPEETQYF	TGTGCCAGCGGGACAGGGAGCCCCGAAGAGACCCAGTACTTC
NA	TRBV5-1	NA	TRBJ2-1	CASSPLGGTNNEQFF	TGCGCCAGCAGCCCGCTGGGGGGAACGAACAATGAGCAGTTCTTC
NA	TRBV7-3	NA	TRBJ2-3	CASSFNLGDTQYF	TGTGCCAGCAGCTTTAATTTGGGCGATACGCAGTATTTT
NA	TRBV2	TRBD2	TRBJ2-1	CASSEEASGSNEQFF	TGTGCCAGCAGTGAAGAAGCTAGCGGGAGTAATGAGCAGTTCTTC
NA	TRBV7-3	NA	TRBJ1-2	CASSLEGRTSYGYTF	TGTGCCAGCAGCTTGGAGGGGAGGACATCCTATGGCTACACCTTC
medium-sized	TRBV9	TRBD2	TRBJ2-7	CASSVDGGANGEQYF	TGTGCCAGCAGCGTAGACGGGGGGGCAAATGGAGAGCAGTACTTC